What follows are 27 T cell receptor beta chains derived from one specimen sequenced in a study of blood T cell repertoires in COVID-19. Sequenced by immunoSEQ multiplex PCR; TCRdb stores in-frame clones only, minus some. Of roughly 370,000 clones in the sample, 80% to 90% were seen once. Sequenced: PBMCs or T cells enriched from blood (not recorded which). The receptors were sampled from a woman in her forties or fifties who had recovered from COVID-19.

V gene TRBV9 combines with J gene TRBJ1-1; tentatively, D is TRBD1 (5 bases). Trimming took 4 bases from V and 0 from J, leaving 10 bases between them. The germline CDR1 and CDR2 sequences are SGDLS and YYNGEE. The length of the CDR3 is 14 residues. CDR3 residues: CASSYGALNTEAFF. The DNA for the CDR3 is TGTGCCAGCAGCTATGGGGCCTTGAACACTGAAGCTTTCTTT.

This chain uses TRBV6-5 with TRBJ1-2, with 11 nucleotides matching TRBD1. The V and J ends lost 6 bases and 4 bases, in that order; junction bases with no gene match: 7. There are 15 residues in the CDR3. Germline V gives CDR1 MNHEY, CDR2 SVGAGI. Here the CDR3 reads CASSRGQGGSYGYTF. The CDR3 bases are TGTGCCAGCAGCCGGGGACAGGGGGGGTCCTATGGCTACACCTTC.

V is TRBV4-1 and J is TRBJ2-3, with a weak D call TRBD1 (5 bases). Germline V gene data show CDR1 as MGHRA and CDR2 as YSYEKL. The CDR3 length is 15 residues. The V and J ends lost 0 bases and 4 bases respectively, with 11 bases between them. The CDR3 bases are TGCGCCAGCAGCCAAGAGGGCAGCAGGGCAGATACGCAGTATTTT. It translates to CASSQEGSRADTQYF.

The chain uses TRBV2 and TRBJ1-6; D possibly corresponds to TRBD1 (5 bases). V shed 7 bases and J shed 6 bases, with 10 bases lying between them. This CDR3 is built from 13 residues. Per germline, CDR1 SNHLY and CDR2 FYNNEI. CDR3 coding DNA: TGTGCCAGCACGGGGGTTGTTAATTCACCCCTCCACTTT. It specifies CASTGVVNSPLHF. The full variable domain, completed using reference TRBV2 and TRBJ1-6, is EPEVTQTPSHQVTQMGQEVILRCVPISNHLYFYWYRQILGQKVEFLVSFYNNEISEKSEIFDDQFSVERPDGSNFTLKIRSTKLEDSAMYFCASTGVVNSPLHFGNGTRLTVT.

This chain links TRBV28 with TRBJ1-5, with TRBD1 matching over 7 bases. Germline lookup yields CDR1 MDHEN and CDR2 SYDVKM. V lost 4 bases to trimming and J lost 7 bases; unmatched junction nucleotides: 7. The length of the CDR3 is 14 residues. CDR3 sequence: CASSSEGAKQPQHF. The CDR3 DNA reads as TGTGCCAGCAGTTCTGAGGGGGCTAAACAGCCCCAGCATTTT.

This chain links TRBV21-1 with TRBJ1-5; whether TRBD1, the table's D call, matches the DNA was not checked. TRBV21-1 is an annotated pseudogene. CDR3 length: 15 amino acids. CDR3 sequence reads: CASSNDSGQNQPQHF. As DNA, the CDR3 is TGTGCCAGCAGCAACGATTCCGGACAGAATCAGCCCCAGCATTTT.

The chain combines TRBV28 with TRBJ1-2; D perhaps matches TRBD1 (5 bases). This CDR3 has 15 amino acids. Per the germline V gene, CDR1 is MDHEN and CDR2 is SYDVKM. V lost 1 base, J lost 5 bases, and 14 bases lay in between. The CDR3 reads CASSLFPTPGYGYTF. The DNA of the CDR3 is TGTGCCAGCAGTTTATTCCCGACCCCAGGGTATGGCTACACCTTC.

The CDR3 sequence is CASSPPGQRNIQYF. CDR3 DNA: TGTGCCAGCTCACCACCCGGCCAGCGAAACATTCAGTACTTC. The chain is built from TRBV18 and TRBJ2-4; D call uncertain. The CDR3 totals 14 residues. Per the germline V gene, CDR1 is KGHSH and CDR2 is LQKENI. Deletions cut 0 bases from V and 6 bases from J, with 9 bases between.

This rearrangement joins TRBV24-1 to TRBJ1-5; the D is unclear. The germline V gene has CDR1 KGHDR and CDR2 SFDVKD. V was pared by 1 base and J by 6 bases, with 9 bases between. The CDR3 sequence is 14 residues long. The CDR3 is CATSDFTSGQPQHF. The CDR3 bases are TGTGCCACCAGTGATTTCACGTCGGGTCAGCCCCAGCATTTT.

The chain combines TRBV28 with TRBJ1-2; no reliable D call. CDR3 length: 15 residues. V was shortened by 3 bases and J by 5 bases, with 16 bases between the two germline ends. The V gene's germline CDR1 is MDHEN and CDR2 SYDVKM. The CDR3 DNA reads TGTGCCAGCAGTTTTCGGGCCAGCGGATGGTATGGCTACACCTTC. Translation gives CASSFRASGWYGYTF.

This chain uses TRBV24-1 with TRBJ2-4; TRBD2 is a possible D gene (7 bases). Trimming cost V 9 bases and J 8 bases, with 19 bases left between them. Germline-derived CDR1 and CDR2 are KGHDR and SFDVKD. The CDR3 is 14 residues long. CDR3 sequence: CATQWEGSGDIQYF. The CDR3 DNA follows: TGTGCCACCCAGTGGGAGGGGTCAGGGGACATTCAGTACTTC.

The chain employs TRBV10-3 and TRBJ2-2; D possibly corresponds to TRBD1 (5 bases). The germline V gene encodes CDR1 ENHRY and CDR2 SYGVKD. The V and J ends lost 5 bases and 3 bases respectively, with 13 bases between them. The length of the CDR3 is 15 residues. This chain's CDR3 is CAISPTVKDTGELFF. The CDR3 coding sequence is TGTGCCATCAGTCCGACAGTAAAGGACACCGGGGAGCTGTTTTTT.

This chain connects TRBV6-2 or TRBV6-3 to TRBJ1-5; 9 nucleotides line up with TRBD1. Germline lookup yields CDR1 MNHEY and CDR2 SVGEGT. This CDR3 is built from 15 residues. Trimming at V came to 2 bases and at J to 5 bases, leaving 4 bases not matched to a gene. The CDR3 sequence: CASSYPTGGDQPQHF. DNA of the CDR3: TGTGCCAGCAGTTACCCGACAGGGGGGGATCAGCCCCAGCATTTT.

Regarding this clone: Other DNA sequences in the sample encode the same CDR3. CDR3 in DNA: TGTGCCAGCAGCTTAGTCTCAGGGGTGGGCACTGAAGCTTTCTTT. Translating it yields CASSLVSGVGTEAFF. The gene calls are TRBV7-9 and TRBJ1-1; D is possibly TRBD1 (6 bases). The length of the CDR3 is 15 residues. Looked up from germline, CDR1 is SEHNR and CDR2 is FQNEAQ (reference sequence). The V gene lost 1 base and the J gene lost 4 bases, with 13 bases spanning the gap.

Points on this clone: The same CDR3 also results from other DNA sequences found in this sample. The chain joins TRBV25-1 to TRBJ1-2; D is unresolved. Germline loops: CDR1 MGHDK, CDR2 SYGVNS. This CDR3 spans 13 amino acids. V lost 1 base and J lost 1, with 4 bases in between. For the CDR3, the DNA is TGTGCCAGCAGTGAATCGGGTAACTATGGCTACACCTTC. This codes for CASSESGNYGYTF.

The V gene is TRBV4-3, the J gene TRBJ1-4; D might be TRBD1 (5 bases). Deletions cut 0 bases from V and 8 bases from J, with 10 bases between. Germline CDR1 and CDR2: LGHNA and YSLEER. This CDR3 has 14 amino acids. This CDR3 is CASSQEGPGEKLFF. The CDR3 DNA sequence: TGCGCCAGCAGCCAAGAAGGCCCAGGGGAAAAACTGTTTTTT.

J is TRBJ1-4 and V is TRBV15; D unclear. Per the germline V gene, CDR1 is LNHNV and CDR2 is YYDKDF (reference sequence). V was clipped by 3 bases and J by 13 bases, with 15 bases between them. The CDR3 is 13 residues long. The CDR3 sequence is CATSRAHREGLFF. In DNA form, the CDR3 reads TGTGCCACCAGCAGGGCTCATAGGGAGGGACTGTTTTTT.

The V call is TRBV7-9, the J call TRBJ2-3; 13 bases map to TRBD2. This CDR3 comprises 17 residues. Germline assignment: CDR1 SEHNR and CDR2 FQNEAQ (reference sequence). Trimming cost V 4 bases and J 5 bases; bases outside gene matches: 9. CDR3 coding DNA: TGTGCCAGCAGCTATACTAGCGGGGGGGACCAGGGAGATACGCAGTATTTT. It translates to CASSYTSGGDQGDTQYF.

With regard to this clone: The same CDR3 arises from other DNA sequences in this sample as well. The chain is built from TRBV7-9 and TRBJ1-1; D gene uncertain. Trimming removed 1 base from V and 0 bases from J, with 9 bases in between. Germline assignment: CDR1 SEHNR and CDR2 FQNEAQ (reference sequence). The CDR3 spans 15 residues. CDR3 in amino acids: CASSLVASLNTEAFF. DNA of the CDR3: TGTGCCAGCAGCTTAGTTGCCAGTTTGAACACTGAAGCTTTCTTT.

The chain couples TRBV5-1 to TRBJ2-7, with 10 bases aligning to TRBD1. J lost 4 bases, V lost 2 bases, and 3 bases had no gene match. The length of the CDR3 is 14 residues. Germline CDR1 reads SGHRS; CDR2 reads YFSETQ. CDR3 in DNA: TGCGCCAGCAGCTTCGGGACAGGGGATTACGAGCAGTACTTC. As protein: CASSFGTGDYEQYF. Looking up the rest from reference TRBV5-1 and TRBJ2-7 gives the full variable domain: KAGVTQTPRYLIKTRGQQVTLSCSPISGHRSVSWYQQTPGQGLQFLFEYFSETQRNKGNFPGRFSGRQFSNSRSEMNVSTLELGDSALYLCASSFGTGDYEQYFGPGTRLTVT.

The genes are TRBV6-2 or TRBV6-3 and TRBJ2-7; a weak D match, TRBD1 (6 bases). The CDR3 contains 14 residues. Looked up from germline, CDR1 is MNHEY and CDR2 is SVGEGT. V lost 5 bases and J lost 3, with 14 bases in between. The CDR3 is CASSQPGHYYEQYF. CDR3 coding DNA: TGTGCCAGCAGTCAACCGGGACACTACTACGAGCAGTACTTC.

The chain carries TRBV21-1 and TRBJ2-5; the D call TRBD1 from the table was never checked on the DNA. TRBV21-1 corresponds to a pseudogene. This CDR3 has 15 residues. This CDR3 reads CAREDPLQGAETQYF. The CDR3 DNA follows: TGTGCCAGGGAGGACCCCTTACAGGGGGCTGAGACCCAGTACTTC.

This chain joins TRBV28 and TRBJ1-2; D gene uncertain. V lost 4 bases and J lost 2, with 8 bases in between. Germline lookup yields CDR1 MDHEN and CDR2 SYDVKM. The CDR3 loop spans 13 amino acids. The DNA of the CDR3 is TGTGCCAGCAGTTATCCGGGAAACTATGGCTACACCTTC. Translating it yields CASSYPGNYGYTF.

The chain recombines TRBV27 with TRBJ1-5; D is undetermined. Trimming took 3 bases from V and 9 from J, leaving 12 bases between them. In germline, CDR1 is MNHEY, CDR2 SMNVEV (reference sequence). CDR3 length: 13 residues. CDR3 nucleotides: TGTGCCAGCAGTTTTCGAGCATTCGGGCCCCAGCATTTT. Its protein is CASSFRAFGPQHF.

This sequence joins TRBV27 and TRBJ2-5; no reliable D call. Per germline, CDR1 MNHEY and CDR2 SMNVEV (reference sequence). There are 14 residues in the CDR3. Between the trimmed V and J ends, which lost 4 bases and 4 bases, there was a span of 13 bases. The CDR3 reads CASSSPVAGETQYF. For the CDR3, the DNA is TGTGCCAGCAGTTCCCCGGTCGCCGGAGAGACCCAGTACTTC.

The CDR3 region has the DNA TGTGCCAGCAGCCAAGATGGAACAGCACAAGAGACCCAGTACTTC. As protein: CASSQDGTAQETQYF. This rearrangement joins TRBV4-2 to TRBJ2-5, with D uncertain. The ends were cut back, 0 bases at V and 2 bases at J, with 10 bases in the middle. From germline, CDR1 is LGHNA and CDR2 YNFKEQ. The CDR3 extends over 15 amino acids.

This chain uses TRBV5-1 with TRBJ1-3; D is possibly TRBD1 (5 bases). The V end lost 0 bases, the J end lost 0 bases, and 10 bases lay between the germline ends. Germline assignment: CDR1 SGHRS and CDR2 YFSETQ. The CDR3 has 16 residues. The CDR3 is CASSLGGSNSGNTIYF. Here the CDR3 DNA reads TGCGCCAGCAGCTTGGGGGGCAGCAACTCTGGAAACACCATATATTTT.